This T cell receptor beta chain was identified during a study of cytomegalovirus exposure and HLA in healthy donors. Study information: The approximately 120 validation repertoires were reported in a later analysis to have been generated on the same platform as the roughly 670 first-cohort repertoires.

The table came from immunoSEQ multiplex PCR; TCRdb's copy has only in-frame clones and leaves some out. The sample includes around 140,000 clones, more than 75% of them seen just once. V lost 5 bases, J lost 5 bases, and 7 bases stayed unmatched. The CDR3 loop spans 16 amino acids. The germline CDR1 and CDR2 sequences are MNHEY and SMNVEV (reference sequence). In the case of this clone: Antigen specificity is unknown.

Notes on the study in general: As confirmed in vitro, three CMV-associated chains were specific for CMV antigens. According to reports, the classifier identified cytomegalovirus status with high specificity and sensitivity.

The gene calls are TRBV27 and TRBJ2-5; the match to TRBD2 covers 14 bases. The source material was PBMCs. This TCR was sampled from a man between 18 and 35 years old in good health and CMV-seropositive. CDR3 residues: CASSRTSGGLGETQYF. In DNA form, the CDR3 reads TGTGCCAGCAGTCGGACTAGCGGGGGGTTGGGGGAGACCCAGTACTTC.